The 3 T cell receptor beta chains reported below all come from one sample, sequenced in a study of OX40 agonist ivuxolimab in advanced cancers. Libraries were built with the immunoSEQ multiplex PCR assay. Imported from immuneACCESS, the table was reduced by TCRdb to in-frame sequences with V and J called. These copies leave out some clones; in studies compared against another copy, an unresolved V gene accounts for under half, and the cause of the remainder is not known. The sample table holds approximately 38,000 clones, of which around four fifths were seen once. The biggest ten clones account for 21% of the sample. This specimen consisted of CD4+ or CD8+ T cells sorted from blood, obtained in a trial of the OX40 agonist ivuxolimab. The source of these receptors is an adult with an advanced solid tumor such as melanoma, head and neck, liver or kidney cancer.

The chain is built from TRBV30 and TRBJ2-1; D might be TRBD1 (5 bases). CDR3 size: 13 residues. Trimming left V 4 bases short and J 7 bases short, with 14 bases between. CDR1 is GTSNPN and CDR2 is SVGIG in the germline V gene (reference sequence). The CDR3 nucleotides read TGTGCCTGGAACAAACAGGCGATTAATGAGCAGTTCTTC. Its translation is CAWNKQAINEQFF.

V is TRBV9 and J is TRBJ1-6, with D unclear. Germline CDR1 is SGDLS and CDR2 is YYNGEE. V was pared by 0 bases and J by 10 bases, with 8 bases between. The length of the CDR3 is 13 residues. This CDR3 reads CASSVEVVSPLHF. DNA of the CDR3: TGTGCCAGCAGCGTAGAGGTGGTATCACCCCTCCACTTT.

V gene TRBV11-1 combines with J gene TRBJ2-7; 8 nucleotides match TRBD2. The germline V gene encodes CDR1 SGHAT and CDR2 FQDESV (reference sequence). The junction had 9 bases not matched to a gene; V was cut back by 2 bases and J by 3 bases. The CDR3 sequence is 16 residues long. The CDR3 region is CASSLYTGGRRYEQYF. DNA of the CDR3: TGTGCCAGCAGCTTATACACGGGAGGGCGACGCTACGAGCAGTACTTC.